This TCR beta chain was sequenced for a study of cytomegalovirus exposure and HLA in healthy donors. General observations from the study: Analyzed later, most CMV-associated TCR beta chains appeared HLA-restricted.

The PCR was carried out with 60 Vbeta primers and 13 Jbeta primers. TCRdb's copy holds only in-frame clones and misses some; the assay was immunoSEQ multiplex PCR. This table has about 190,000 clones, roughly 80% appearing once. This clone was observed a single time. The antigen is unknown. Germline-derived CDR1 and CDR2 are MNHEY and SMNVEV (reference sequence). The V gene end was trimmed by 2 bases and the J gene end by 3 bases; junction bases not matched to a gene: 2. The CDR3 runs to 15 residues. Sequencing was performed on PBMCs. This receptor was taken from a woman in her late teens or twenties in good health and CMV-seronegative. The rearrangement links TRBV27 to TRBJ2-7; 12 nucleotides agree with TRBD1. The CDR3 bases are TGTGCCAGCAGTTTAGGGACAGGGGGCTACTACGAGCAGTACTTC. It encodes CASSLGTGGYYEQYF.